These 14 T cell receptor beta chains share one sample of origin, sequenced in a study of T cell responses to AZD1222 COVID-19 vaccine. Method: immunoSEQ multiplex PCR; TCRdb's copy keeps in-frame clones and lacks some. The repertoire holds 45,000 to 60,000 clones, around 92% seen once, with just under 2% in the top ten. The source material was peripheral blood, sampled on day 0 of AZD1222 vaccination. These receptors all stem from an adult in good health.

The V call is TRBV7-3, the J call TRBJ2-5; 8 positions agree with TRBD1. This CDR3 comprises 16 residues. Germline V gene lookup returns CDR1 SGHTA and CDR2 FQGTGA. V lost 5 bases, J lost 1 base, and 9 bases stayed unmatched. Here the CDR3 reads CASSLLGQGFQETQYF. The CDR3 DNA is TGTGCCAGCAGCCTCCTCGGACAGGGTTTCCAAGAGACCCAGTACTTC.

CDR3 in amino acids: CAISESGGNYGYTF. For the CDR3, the DNA is TGTGCCATCAGTGAGTCCGGCGGTAACTATGGCTACACCTTC. The V call is TRBV10-3, the J call TRBJ1-2; D call uncertain. Germline V gene lookup returns CDR1 ENHRY and CDR2 SYGVKD. V was trimmed by 0 bases and J by 1 base, leaving 6 bases between them. This CDR3 has 14 amino acids.

The rearrangement joins TRBV9 to TRBJ2-1; D is possibly TRBD2 (6 bases). V dropped 6 bases and J dropped 9 bases, with 16 bases sitting between them. The CDR3 is 13 residues long. The germline CDR1 and CDR2 sequences are SGDLS and YYNGEE. In nucleotides, the CDR3 is TGTGCCAGCAATCCTAGCGAGTGGGGTGAGCAGTTCTTC. It codes for CASNPSEWGEQFF.

This clone was detected a few times. The V gene is TRBV5-1, the J gene TRBJ2-1; 10 nucleotides match TRBD2. Germline V gene lookup returns CDR1 SGHRS and CDR2 YFSETQ. After removal of 4 bases from V and 4 bases from J, the junction contained 8 bases not matched to a gene. The CDR3 consists of 16 residues. As DNA, the CDR3 is TGCGCCAGCAGCGATCAGCGGGGGGGATTGTACAATGAGCAGTTCTTC. It codes for CASSDQRGGLYNEQFF.

The chain has TRBV7-3 and TRBJ1-4; D is perhaps TRBD1 (6 bases). The CDR3 totals 14 residues. Germline CDR1 and CDR2: SGHTA and FQGTGA. Trimming removed 8 bases from V and 7 bases from J, with 17 bases in between. CDR3 DNA: TGTGCCAGCTCCGAACAGGGTCCTGGTGAAAAACTGTTTTTT. Residues: CASSEQGPGEKLFF.

This clone was seen once. The chain recombines TRBV3-1 (or the pseudogene TRBV3-2) with TRBJ2-1; either TRBD1 or TRBD2 may fit D (5 bases each). The germline gives CDR1 LGHDT, CDR2 YNNKEL (reference sequence). The CDR3 sequence is 17 residues long. Between the trimmed V and J ends, which lost 0 bases and 9 bases, there was a span of 21 bases. The chain's CDR3 is CASSQEGMGPLFREQFF. The CDR3 region has the DNA TGTGCCAGCAGCCAAGAAGGGATGGGACCCCTCTTTCGTGAGCAGTTCTTC.

The chain employs TRBV10-3 and TRBJ2-2; either TRBD1 or TRBD2 may supply D (5 bases each). The germline V gene encodes CDR1 ENHRY and CDR2 SYGVKD. The CDR3 has 13 amino acids. Between the trimmed V and J ends, which lost 6 bases and 7 bases, there was a span of 12 bases. Here the CDR3 reads CAIRRTGGGELFF. DNA for the CDR3: TGTGCCATCAGACGGACTGGGGGCGGGGAGCTGTTTTTT.

The chain recombines TRBV28 with TRBJ1-1; D not certain. Deletions cut 3 bases from V and 0 bases from J, with 8 bases between. This CDR3 region has 14 residues. Germline V CDR1 and CDR2: MDHEN, SYDVKM. CDR3 bases: TGTGCCAGCAGTTTTGGGCAGCTGAACACTGAAGCTTTCTTT. Translation gives CASSFGQLNTEAFF. Full variable domain (outside the CDR3, taken from reference TRBV28 and TRBJ1-1): DVKVTQSSRYLVKRTGEKVFLECVQDMDHENMFWYRQDPGLGLRLIYFSYDVKMKEKGDIPEGYSVSREKKERFSLILESASTNQTSMYLCASSFGQLNTEAFFGQGTRLTVV.

This clone has just one count. The germline gene is not matched at one end of the junction; a read error may be the cause. V and J are TRBV9 and TRBJ2-7; 9 nucleotides align to TRBD1. This CDR3 region has 15 residues. Germline V gene data show CDR1 as SGDLS and CDR2 as YYNGEE. As DNA, the CDR3 is TGTGCCAGCAGCGTAGCCGGGACAGGGCACTACGGGCAGTACTTC. It is translated as CASSVAGTGHYGQYF.

J is TRBJ2-5 and V is TRBV28, with D unresolved. V lost 10 bases, J lost 5 bases, and 17 bases lay in between. The CDR3 is 13 residues long. Germline V lookup: CDR1 MDHEN, CDR2 SYDVKM. Written as DNA, the CDR3 is TGTGCCACAACCCAAATCGACGTCGAGACCCAGTACTTC. This gives the protein CATTQIDVETQYF.

The chain joins TRBV19 to TRBJ1-6; 7 positions agree with TRBD1. After removal of 4 bases from V and 8 bases from J, the junction contained 5 bases not matched to a gene. From germline, CDR1 is LNHDA and CDR2 SQIVND (reference sequence). This CDR3 comprises 14 residues. The CDR3 spells CASSTGQVHSPLHF. The CDR3 nucleotides read TGTGCCAGTAGTACCGGACAGGTCCATTCACCCCTCCACTTT.

This rearrangement joins TRBV11-1 to TRBJ2-1, with TRBD2 as a possible D gene (6 bases). V was trimmed by 1 base and J by 9 bases, leaving 10 bases between them. From germline, CDR1 is SGHAT and CDR2 FQDESV (reference sequence). The length of the CDR3 is 13 residues. CDR3 loop: CASSLGLGGEQFF. Written as DNA, the CDR3 is TGTGCCAGCAGCTTAGGACTAGGCGGTGAGCAGTTCTTC.

The sample holds one count of this clone. The chain is built from TRBV28 and TRBJ1-2; perhaps TRBD1 as D (5 bases). Trimming removed 2 bases at V and 0 bases at J, with 13 bases between. CDR1 is MDHEN, CDR2 SYDVKM, per germline. CDR3 size: 16 residues. CDR3 sequence: CASSLGGTATNYGYTF. The DNA for the CDR3 is TGTGCCAGCAGTTTAGGGGGAACAGCAACTAACTATGGCTACACCTTC.

The rearrangement links TRBV9 to TRBJ2-7; TRBD2 matches 9 bases. The CDR3 runs 15 residues. In germline, CDR1 is SGDLS, CDR2 YYNGEE. V shed 0 bases, J shed 3 bases, and the junction held 4 bases outside the gene matches. The CDR3 DNA follows: TGTGCCAGCAGCGTAGGAGCGGGAGGAGGCTACGAGCAGTACTTC. Translation: CASSVGAGGGYEQYF.